Following are 22 T cell receptor beta chains from one sample sequenced in a study of cytomegalovirus exposure and HLA in healthy donors. Amplification used 60 Vbeta primers and 13 Jbeta primers. Assay used: immunoSEQ multiplex PCR; TCRdb lists only in-frame clones, some missing. The sample lists 90,000 to 110,000 clones, roughly 79% occurring once. Sequencing was carried out using PBMCs. These receptors all stem from a young woman in good health and CMV-seronegative.

V is TRBV5-1 and J is TRBJ1-3, with 9 nucleotides matching TRBD1. In germline, CDR1 is SGHRS, CDR2 YFSETQ. The CDR3 is 13 residues long. The V gene end was trimmed by 7 bases and the J gene end by 1 base; junction bases not matched to a gene: 0. The CDR3 sequence is CASGQGSGNTIYF. The CDR3 region has the DNA TGCGCCAGCGGACAGGGGTCTGGAAACACCATATATTTT.

This chain uses TRBV28 with TRBJ1-1; maybe TRBD1 (5 bases). CDR1 and CDR2 from the germline V gene are MDHEN and SYDVKM. Trimming left V 7 bases short and J 7 bases short, with 16 bases between. The CDR3 totals 13 residues. The CDR3 coding sequence is TGTGCCAGCACAACGCCGGGGGAGGTTGAAGCTTTCTTT. Translating it yields CASTTPGEVEAFF.

The rearrangement uses TRBV7-2 and TRBJ2-7; D is perhaps TRBD1 (6 bases). The CDR3 spans 15 residues. Germline V gives CDR1 SGHTA, CDR2 FQGNSA. Trimming cost V 5 bases and J 0 bases, with 14 bases left between them. The DNA for the CDR3 is TGTGCCAGCAGCAAAACGACAGGCCACTCCTACGAGCAGTACTTC. This codes for CASSKTTGHSYEQYF.

CDR3 loop: CATSRAPLSGSYNEQFF. The CDR3 DNA reads TGTGCCACCAGCAGAGCCCCCCTTAGCGGGAGTTACAATGAGCAGTTCTTC. V usage is TRBV15 and J usage is TRBJ2-1; TRBD2 aligns across 9 bases. CDR1 LNHNV and CDR2 YYDKDF come from the germline V gene (reference sequence). With V trimmed by 1 base and J by 4 bases, 8 bases remained unmatched. CDR3 length: 17 residues.

This clone has only a few counts. The CDR3 region is CAWNRIAGVNYEQYF. CDR3 bases: TGTGCCTGGAATCGAATAGCGGGAGTAAACTACGAGCAGTACTTC. The chain uses TRBV30 and TRBJ2-7, with 9 bases identical to TRBD2. Germline V gene lookup returns CDR1 GTSNPN and CDR2 SVGIG (reference sequence). This CDR3 region has 15 residues. With 4 bases clipped from V and 3 bases from J, the junction kept 10 bases outside the gene matches.

The rearrangement links TRBV19 to TRBJ2-7; 8 bases line up with TRBD1. The CDR3 sequence is 15 residues long. V lost 4 bases, J lost 2 bases, and 7 bases stayed unmatched. The germline V gene has CDR1 LNHDA and CDR2 SQIVND (reference sequence). This CDR3 is CASSTPGQAAYEQYF. The CDR3, as DNA: TGTGCCAGTAGTACCCCGGGACAGGCGGCCTACGAGCAGTACTTC.

The chain couples TRBV6-1 to TRBJ2-3; 8 positions match TRBD2. Losses at the gene ends were 3 bases for V and 4 bases for J; bases not matched to a gene: 9. The CDR3 consists of 16 residues. CDR1 and CDR2 (germline): MNHNS, SASEGT. The CDR3 DNA follows: TGTGCCAGCAGTGACAGGACGGGAGGGGCACCAGATACGCAGTATTTT. This gives the protein CASSDRTGGAPDTQYF.

The gene calls are TRBV18 and TRBJ2-7; D is undetermined. Germline V gives CDR1 KGHSH, CDR2 LQKENI. The CDR3 totals 13 residues. V gave up 1 base and J gave up 2 bases, with 6 bases separating them. CDR3 region: CASSPQRTYEQYF. CDR3 in DNA: TGTGCCAGCTCACCACAGAGGACCTACGAGCAGTACTTC.

The rearrangement joins TRBV18 to TRBJ2-3, with 7 bases matching TRBD1. Germline lookup yields CDR1 KGHSH and CDR2 LQKENI. This CDR3 is built from 15 residues. Losses at the gene ends were 4 bases for V and 1 base for J; bases not matched to a gene: 5. CDR3 amino acids: CASSQGDRRTDTQYF. In DNA form, the CDR3 reads TGTGCCAGCTCACAGGGGGACAGACGCACAGATACGCAGTATTTT.

The chain joins TRBV4-3 to TRBJ1-4, with 9 bases aligning to TRBD1. Germline values: CDR1 LGHNA, CDR2 YSLEER. The V gene end was trimmed by 1 base and the J gene end by 8 bases; junction bases not matched to a gene: 8. The CDR3 covers 16 residues. The CDR3 is CASSQVTGGSEEKLFF. DNA of the CDR3: TGCGCCAGCAGCCAAGTAACAGGGGGCTCAGAGGAAAAACTGTTTTTT.

The V gene is TRBV12-5, the J gene TRBJ2-1; 9 nucleotides line up with TRBD2. The CDR3 length is 15 residues. Germline-derived CDR1 and CDR2 are LGHNT and FRNRAP. With V trimmed by 6 bases and J by 7 bases, 10 bases remained unmatched. The CDR3 nucleotides read TGTGCTAGTGGCCCCGGCGAGGCGGGAGGGAATGAGCAGTTCTTC. Translated: CASGPGEAGGNEQFF.

J is TRBJ2-5 and V is TRBV7-2, with a possible D match to TRBD2 (7 bases). V lost 0 bases, J lost 1 base, and 12 bases lay in between. CDR1 is SGHTA, CDR2 FQGNSA, per germline. The CDR3 has 16 amino acids. The CDR3 spells CASSLAKGEGQETQYF. The CDR3 bases are TGTGCCAGCAGCTTAGCGAAGGGGGAGGGCCAAGAGACCCAGTACTTC.

The rearrangement links TRBV7-9 to TRBJ2-1; 7 nucleotides agree with TRBD2. The J segment lost 4 bases and the V segment lost 8 bases, leaving 5 bases of the junction unmatched. In germline, CDR1 is SEHNR, CDR2 FQNEAQ (reference sequence). This CDR3 is built from 13 residues. CDR3 bases: TGTGCCAGCGGTCTAGCGGATTACAATGAGCAGTTCTTC. Translated: CASGLADYNEQFF.

The genes are TRBV19 and TRBJ2-1, with 10 positions matching TRBD2. CDR3 length equals 15 residues. V dropped 3 bases and J dropped 6; count of bases not matched to a gene: 5. The germline V gene encodes CDR1 LNHDA and CDR2 SQIVND (reference sequence). Here the CDR3 DNA reads TGTGCCAGTAGTATCCAGCGGGAGGGCCTCAATGAGCAGTTCTTC. Residues: CASSIQREGLNEQFF.

This clone was seen a single time. The genes are TRBV5-4 and TRBJ2-2, with TRBD2 matching 9 bases. CDR3 length equals 15 residues. V dropped 4 bases and J dropped 6; count of bases not matched to a gene: 7. Germline V gene sequence: CDR1 SGHNT, CDR2 YYREEE (reference sequence). CDR3 sequence (DNA): TGTGCCAGCAGCGTGGGAGCGGGAGGATCCGGGGAGCTGTTTTTT. Protein sequence: CASSVGAGGSGELFF. The entire variable domain, with the rest obtained from reference TRBV5-4 and TRBJ2-2, is as follows: ETGVTQSPTHLIKTRGQQVTLRCSSQSGHNTVSWYQQALGQGPQFIFQYYREEENGRGNFPPRFSGLQFPNYSSELNVNALELDDSALYLCASSVGAGGSGELFFGEGSRLTVL.

The chain has TRBV18 and TRBJ1-5, with D possibly being TRBD1 (5 bases). This CDR3 has 15 amino acids. Trimming cost V 4 bases and J 8 bases, with 18 bases left between them. Germline CDR1 is KGHSH and CDR2 is LQKENI. The CDR3 region is CASSQFVGASEPQHF. The CDR3 bases are TGTGCCAGCTCACAGTTTGTCGGGGCTAGCGAGCCCCAGCATTTT.

This rearrangement joins TRBV11-2 to TRBJ2-5; TRBD2 aligns across 10 bases. Germline values: CDR1 SGHAT, CDR2 FQNNGV. The CDR3 spans 13 residues. The J segment lost 5 bases and the V segment lost 5 bases, leaving 2 bases of the junction unmatched. The chain's CDR3 is CASSPAGGETQYF. The CDR3 DNA follows: TGTGCCAGCAGCCCAGCGGGAGGGGAGACCCAGTACTTC.

This chain links TRBV15 with TRBJ2-1, with 7 nucleotides matching TRBD2. The CDR3 has 12 amino acids. With 9 bases clipped from V and 5 bases from J, the junction kept 4 bases outside the gene matches. Germline loops: CDR1 LNHNV, CDR2 YYDKDF (reference sequence). CDR3 nucleotides: TGTGCCACGACGCGGGGGAACAATGAGCAGTTCTTC. It translates to CATTRGNNEQFF.

The CDR3 spells CASQLAGGVDTQYF. The CDR3 DNA follows: TGCGCCAGTCAACTAGCGGGAGGCGTAGATACGCAGTATTTT. The chain carries TRBV5-1 and TRBJ2-3; 12 positions agree with TRBD2. J lost 5 bases, V lost 8 bases, and 6 bases had no gene match. Germline V CDR1 and CDR2: SGHRS, YFSETQ. The CDR3 consists of 14 residues.

The chain joins TRBV21-1 to TRBJ2-7; the D call of TRBD2 is as the table states it, not checked on the DNA. TRBV21-1 is annotated as a pseudogene. The CDR3 extends over 12 amino acids. CDR3 DNA sequence: TGTGCCAGCAGCAAAGACGGCTACGAGCAGTACTTC. This translates into CASSKDGYEQYF.

The CDR3: CAISSVTGTHRVYEQYF. CDR3 in DNA: TGTGCCATCAGTTCCGTGACGGGGACCCACAGGGTCTACGAGCAGTACTTC. This chain connects TRBV10-3 to TRBJ2-7; tentatively, D is TRBD1 (6 bases). Germline loops: CDR1 ENHRY, CDR2 SYGVKD. CDR3 length: 17 residues. The V gene lost 5 bases and the J gene lost 3 bases, with 23 bases spanning the gap.

This clone came up a few times. The gene calls are TRBV2 and TRBJ2-2; the D is unclear. Trimming cost V 4 bases and J 7 bases, with 13 bases left between them. Per the germline V gene, CDR1 is SNHLY and CDR2 is FYNNEI. CDR3 size: 14 residues. DNA for the CDR3: TGTGCCAGCAGTGTTGTCCAAACTGGCGGGGAGCTGTTTTTT. Translated: CASSVVQTGGELFF.